This entry is about one T cell receptor (beta chain). The data derive from a study of blood T cells in healthy people across ages. The second PCR ran about 6 to 12 cycles with a sample-barcoded 5' primer and J-beta primers. One entry per CDR3 protein, called by TCRdb with MiXCR from the 5' RACE reads. The sample has 1.4 million to 1.5 million distinct CDR3 sequences, 40% to 50% seen once. V was trimmed by 3 bases and J by 3 bases, leaving 12 bases between them. The CDR3 runs 15 residues. Sequencing input: blood. The sequence was obtained from a young woman in good health. The rearrangement uses TRBV12-3 or TRBV12-4 and TRBJ1-5; D might be TRBD1 (5 bases). The CDR3 reads CASSFGGSLNQPQHF. CDR3 DNA sequence: TGTGCCAGCAGTTTTGGGGGGTCCCTCAATCAGCCCCAGCATTTT.